The entry below gives a single T cell receptor beta chain sequence along with its context. The antigen it binds to is not known. Base qualities were left out, and no much larger clone turns up one base away. The data were taken from a study of T cell responses to AZD1222 COVID-19 vaccine (dated by TCRdb to about 2021). For context, the study as a whole: Because spike-specific TCR depth and breadth did not differ between the two schedules, AZD1222 recipients who got a second dose at roughly 4 weeks were pooled with those who got a second dose at roughly 12 weeks. Trial participants were enrolled by age into 18-55, 56-69 and 70-plus year subgroups, with roughly 160, 29 and 62 TCR-sequenced participants respectively. A total of just over 230 trial participants underwent TCR sequencing, of whom about 200 had received two doses of AZD1222 and around 25 had received two doses of the MenACWY control vaccine. Beyond this particular receptor, the publication reports: Reportedly, close to half of the unique spike-specific TCRs recognized epitopes lying outside the regions that are mutated in the B.1.351 and B.1.1.7 variants. The whole spike protein was spanned by vaccine-associated CD4 TCRs, and dominant responses were seen in regions 160-218 and 743-854. Participants were mostly white British and included more females than males, and it was suggested by the authors that clonal diversity may have been underestimated. After two AZD1222 doses, both the breadth and the depth of spike-specific TCRs were significantly higher than at day 0 and than in MenACWY recipients. Because no samples from the day 14 peak response were available, repertoires could be characterized only after the peak T cell response. Only five to seven AZD1222 recipients were SARS-CoV-2 seropositive at baseline, limiting conclusions about previously exposed vaccinees. The 56-69-year group was small, and its depth increase did not reach significance, likely because of low power.

The germline V gene yields SGHTA for CDR1 and FQGNSA for CDR2. Trimming removed 2 bases from V and 7 bases from J; the gene matches leave 5 bases unexplained. From cysteine to phenylalanine, the CDR3 is 15 amino acids long. Just CDR3 DNA is preserved here, 45 bases in frame from base 1. The CDR3 regions of human TCRbeta chains were subjected to immunosequencing. The original methods were these. Repertoire TCRs were matched against a reference library of SARS-CoV-2-specific TCRs generated with the MIRA antigen-specificity platform. Breadth meant the fraction of unique TCRs that were SARS-CoV-2-associated, whereas depth meant the fraction of total T cells that were SARS-CoV-2-associated. Each spike-specific TCR was assigned to its reactive spike region and to a CD4 or CD8 class using the MIRA data. Log10-transformed breadth and depth values were compared by one-way ANOVA with Sidak's multiple comparisons tests. The source is immuneACCESS, and TCRdb retained only in-frame sequences with V and J called. Part of the clones is not carried over; for the studies checked, unresolved V genes explain less than half of this, and the remainder is unexplained. V, J and clone size are taken as reported in that table, and D and trimming were inferred from the DNA itself. The sample table lists more than 110,000 clones, roughly 90% of them with a count of one. Clones ranked in the top ten supply about 5.9% of the sample.

The time point label of this sample denotes: baseline before first vaccination. Vaccinee samples came from UK trials COV001 and COV002, including a single-blind randomized controlled phase 2/3 trial of AZD1222 (ChAdOx1 nCoV-19) in healthy adults. For TCRbeta chain sequencing, PBMC samples from trial participants were taken at day 0 and at day 28 after the second dose. This TCR derives from an adult in good health. The specimen comprised peripheral blood, sampled on day 0 of AZD1222 vaccination. The rearranged segments are TRBV7-2 and TRBJ2-2, with TRBD1 identical over 9 junction bases. Here is the DNA: TGTGCCAGCAGCTTACGGACAGGGGTCCACGGGGAGCTGTTTTTT. This translates into CASSLRTGVHGELFF.